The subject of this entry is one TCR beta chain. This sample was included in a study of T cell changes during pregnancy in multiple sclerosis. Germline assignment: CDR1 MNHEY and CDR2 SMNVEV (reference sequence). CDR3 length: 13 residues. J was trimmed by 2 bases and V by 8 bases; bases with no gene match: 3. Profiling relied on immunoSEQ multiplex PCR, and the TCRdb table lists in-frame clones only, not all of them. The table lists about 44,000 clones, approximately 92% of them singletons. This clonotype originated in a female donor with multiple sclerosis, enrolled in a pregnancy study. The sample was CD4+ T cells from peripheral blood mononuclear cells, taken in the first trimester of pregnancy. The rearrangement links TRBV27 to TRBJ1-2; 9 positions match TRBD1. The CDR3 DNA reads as TGTGCCAGCGGACAGGGGTCGAACTATGGCTACACCTTC. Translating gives CASGQGSNYGYTF.